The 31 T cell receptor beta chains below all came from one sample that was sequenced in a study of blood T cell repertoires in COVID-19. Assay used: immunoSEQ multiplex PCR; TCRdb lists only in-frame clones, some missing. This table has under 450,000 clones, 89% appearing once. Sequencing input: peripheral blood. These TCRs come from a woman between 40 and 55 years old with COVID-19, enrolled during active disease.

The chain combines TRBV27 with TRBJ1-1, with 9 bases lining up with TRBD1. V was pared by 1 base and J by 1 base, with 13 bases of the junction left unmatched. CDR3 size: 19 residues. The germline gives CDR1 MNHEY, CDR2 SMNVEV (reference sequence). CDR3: CASSLFPGTGPGKNTEAFF. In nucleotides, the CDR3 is TGTGCCAGCAGTTTATTTCCCGGGACAGGGCCGGGAAAGAACACTGAAGCTTTCTTT.

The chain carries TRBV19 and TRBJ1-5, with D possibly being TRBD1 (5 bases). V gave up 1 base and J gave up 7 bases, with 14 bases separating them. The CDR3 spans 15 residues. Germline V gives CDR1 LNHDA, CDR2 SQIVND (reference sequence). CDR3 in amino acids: CASSIARGKRQPQHF. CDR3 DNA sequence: TGTGCCAGTAGTATAGCGCGGGGGAAAAGACAGCCCCAGCATTTT. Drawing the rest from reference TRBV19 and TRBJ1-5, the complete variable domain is DGGITQSPKYLFRKEGQNVTLSCEQNLNHDAMYWYRQDPGQGLRLIYYSQIVNDFQKGDIAEGYSVSREKKESFPLTVTSAQKNPTAFYLCASSIARGKRQPQHFGDGTRLSIL.

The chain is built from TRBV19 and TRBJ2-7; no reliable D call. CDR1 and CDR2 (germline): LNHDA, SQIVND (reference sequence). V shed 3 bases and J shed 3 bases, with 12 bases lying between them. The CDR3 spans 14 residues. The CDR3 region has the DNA TGTGCCAGTAGTATTAGCCCAAATCGCTACGAGCAGTACTTC. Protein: CASSISPNRYEQYF.

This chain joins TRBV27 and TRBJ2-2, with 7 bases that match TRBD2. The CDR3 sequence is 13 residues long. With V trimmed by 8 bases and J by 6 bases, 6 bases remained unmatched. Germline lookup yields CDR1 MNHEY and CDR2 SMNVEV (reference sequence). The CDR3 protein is CASSREGPGELFF. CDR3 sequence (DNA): TGTGCCAGCTCCAGGGAGGGGCCCGGGGAGCTGTTTTTT.

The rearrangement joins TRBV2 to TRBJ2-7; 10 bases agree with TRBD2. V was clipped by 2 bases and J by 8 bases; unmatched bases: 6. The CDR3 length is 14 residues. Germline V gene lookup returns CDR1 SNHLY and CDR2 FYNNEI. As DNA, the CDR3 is TGTGCCAGCAGTGAATTAGCGGGAGGTGGGCAGCAGTACTTC. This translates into CASSELAGGGQQYF.

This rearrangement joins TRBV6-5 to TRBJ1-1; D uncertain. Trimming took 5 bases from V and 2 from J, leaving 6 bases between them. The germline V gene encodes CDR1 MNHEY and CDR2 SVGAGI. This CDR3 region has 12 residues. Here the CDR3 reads CASSLPNTEAFF. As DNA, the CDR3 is TGTGCCAGCAGTCTACCTAACACTGAAGCTTTCTTT.

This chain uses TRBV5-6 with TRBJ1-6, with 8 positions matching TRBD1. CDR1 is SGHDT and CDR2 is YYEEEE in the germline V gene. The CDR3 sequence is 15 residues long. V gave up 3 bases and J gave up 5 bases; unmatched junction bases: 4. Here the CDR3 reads CASSSGQGHNSPLHF. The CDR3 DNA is TGTGCCAGCAGCTCCGGACAGGGTCATAATTCACCCCTCCACTTT. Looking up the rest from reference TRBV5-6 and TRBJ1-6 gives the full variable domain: DAGVTQSPTHLIKTRGQQVTLRCSPKSGHDTVSWYQQALGQGPQFIFQYYEEEERQRGNFPDRFSGHQFPNYSSELNVNALLLGDSALYLCASSSGQGHNSPLHFGNGTRLTVT.

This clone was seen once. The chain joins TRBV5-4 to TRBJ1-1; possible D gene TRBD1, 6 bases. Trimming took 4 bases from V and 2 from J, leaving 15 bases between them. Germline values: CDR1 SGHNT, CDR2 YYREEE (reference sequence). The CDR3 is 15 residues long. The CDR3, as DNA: TGTGCCAGCAGCCCCCAACAGGGTAGTAACACTGAAGCTTTCTTT. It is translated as CASSPQQGSNTEAFF.

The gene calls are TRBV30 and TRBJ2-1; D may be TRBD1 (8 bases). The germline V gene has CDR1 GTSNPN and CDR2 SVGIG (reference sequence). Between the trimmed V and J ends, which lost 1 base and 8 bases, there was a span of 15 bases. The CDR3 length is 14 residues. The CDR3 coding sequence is TGTGCCTGGAGTGAACAGGGGGGGGGCGATGAGCAGTTCTTC. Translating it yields CAWSEQGGGDEQFF.

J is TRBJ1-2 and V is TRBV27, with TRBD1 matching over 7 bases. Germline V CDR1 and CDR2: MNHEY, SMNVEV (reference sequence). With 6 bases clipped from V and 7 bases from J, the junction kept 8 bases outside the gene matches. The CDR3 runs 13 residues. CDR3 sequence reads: CASSSTGVGGYTF. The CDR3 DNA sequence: TGTGCCAGCAGCAGTACAGGGGTCGGTGGCTACACCTTC.

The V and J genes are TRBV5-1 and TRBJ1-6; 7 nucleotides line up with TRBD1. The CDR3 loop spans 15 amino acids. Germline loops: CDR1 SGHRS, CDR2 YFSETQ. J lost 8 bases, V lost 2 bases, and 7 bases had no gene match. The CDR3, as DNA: TGCGCCAGCAGCTTAAGGTCGCAGGGGGATTCACCCCTCCACTTT. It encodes CASSLRSQGDSPLHF.

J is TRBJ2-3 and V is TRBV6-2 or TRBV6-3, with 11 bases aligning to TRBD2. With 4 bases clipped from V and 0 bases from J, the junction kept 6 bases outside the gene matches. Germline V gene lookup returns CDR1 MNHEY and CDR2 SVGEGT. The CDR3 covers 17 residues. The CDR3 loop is CASSLTRLAGSTDTQYF. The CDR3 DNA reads TGTGCCAGCAGTTTAACCCGACTAGCGGGGAGCACAGATACGCAGTATTTT.

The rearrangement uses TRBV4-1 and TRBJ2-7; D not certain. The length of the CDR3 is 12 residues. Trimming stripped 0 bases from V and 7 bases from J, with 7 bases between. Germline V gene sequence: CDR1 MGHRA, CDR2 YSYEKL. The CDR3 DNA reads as TGCGCCAGCAGCCAAGATGCGAGGGAGCAGTACTTC. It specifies CASSQDAREQYF.

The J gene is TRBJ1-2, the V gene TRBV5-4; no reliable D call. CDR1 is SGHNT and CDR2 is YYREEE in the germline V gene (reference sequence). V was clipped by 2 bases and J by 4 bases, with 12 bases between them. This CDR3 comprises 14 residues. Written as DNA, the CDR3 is TGTGCCAGCAGCTTTTGGCAGGTCGGCTATGGCTACACCTTC. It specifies CASSFWQVGYGYTF.

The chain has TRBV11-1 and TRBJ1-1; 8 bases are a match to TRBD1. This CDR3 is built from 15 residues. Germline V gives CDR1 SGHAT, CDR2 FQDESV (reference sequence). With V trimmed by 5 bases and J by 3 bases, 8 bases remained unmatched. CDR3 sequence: CASSRLGTGDTEAFF. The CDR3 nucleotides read TGTGCCAGCAGCCGCCTCGGGACAGGAGACACTGAAGCTTTCTTT.

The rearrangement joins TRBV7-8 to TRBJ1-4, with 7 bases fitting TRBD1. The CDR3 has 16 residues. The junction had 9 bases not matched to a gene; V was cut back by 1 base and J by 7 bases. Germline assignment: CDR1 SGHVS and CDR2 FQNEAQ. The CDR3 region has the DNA TGTGCCAGCAGCTTAGTAGCTGTGACAGGGCTTGAAAAACTGTTTTTT. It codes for CASSLVAVTGLEKLFF. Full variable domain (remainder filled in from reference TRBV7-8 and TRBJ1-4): GAGVSQSPRYKVAKRGQDVALRCDPISGHVSLFWYQQALGQGPEFLTYFQNEAQLDKSGLPSDRFFAERPEGSVSTLKIQRTQQEDSAVYLCASSLVAVTGLEKLFFGSGTQLSVL.

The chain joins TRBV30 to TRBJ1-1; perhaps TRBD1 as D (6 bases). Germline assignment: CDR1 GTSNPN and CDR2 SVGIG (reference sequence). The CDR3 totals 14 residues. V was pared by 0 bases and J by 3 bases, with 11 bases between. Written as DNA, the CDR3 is TGTGCCTGGAGTGTACAGGGTAGGTACACTGAAGCTTTCTTT. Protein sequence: CAWSVQGRYTEAFF.

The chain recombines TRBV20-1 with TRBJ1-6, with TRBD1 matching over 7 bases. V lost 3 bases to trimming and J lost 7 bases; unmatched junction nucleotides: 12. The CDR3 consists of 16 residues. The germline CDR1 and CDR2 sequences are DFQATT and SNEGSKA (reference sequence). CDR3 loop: CSASPPGQILNSPLHF. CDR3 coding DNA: TGCAGTGCTAGTCCTCCGGGACAGATTTTAAATTCACCCCTCCACTTT.

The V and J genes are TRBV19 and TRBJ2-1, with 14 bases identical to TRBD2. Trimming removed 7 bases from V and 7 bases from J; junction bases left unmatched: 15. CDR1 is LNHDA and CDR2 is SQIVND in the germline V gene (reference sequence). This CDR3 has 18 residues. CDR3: CASIDGLAGGRTVNEQFF. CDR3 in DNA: TGTGCCAGTATCGACGGACTAGCGGGGGGCCGCACCGTTAATGAGCAGTTCTTC.

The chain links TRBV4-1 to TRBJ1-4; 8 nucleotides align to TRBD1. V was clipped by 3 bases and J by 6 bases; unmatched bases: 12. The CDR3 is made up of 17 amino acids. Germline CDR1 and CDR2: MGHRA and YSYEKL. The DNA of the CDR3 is TGCGCCAGCAGCCACCGAAGTTTGGACAGGGCGTATGAAAAACTGTTTTTT. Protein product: CASSHRSLDRAYEKLFF.

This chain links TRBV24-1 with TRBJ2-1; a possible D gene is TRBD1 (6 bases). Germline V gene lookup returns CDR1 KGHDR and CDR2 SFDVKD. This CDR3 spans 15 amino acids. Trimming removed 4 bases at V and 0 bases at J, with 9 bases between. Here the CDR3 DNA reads TGTGCCACCAGTGAAACAGGGAGCTCCTACAATGAGCAGTTCTTC. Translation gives CATSETGSSYNEQFF.

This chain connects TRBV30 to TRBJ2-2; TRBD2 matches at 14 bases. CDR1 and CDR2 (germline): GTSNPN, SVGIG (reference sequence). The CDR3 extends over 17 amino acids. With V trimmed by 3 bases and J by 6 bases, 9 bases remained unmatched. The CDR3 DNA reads TGTGCCTGGAGCCACCGAGGGACTAGCGGGGGATCCGGGGAGCTGTTTTTT. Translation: CAWSHRGTSGGSGELFF.

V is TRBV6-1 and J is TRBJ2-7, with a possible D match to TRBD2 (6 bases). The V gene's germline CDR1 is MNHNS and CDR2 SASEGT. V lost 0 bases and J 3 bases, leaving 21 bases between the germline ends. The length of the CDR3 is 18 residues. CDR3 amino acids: CASSEAGPNVGGRYEQYF. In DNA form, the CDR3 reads TGTGCCAGCAGTGAAGCAGGACCCAACGTCGGGGGTCGCTACGAGCAGTACTTC.

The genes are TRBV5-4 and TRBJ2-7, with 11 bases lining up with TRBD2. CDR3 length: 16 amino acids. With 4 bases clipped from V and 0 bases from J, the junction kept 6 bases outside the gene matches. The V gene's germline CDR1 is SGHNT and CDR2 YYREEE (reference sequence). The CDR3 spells CASSRVLAGGSYEQYF. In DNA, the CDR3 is TGTGCCAGCAGCCGAGTTCTAGCGGGAGGCTCCTACGAGCAGTACTTC.

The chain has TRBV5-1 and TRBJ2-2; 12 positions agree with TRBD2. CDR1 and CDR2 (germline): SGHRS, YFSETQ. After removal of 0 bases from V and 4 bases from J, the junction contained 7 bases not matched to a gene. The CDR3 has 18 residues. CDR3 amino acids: CASSLDLAGGSSTGELFF. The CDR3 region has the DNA TGCGCCAGCAGCTTGGACCTAGCGGGAGGGTCGTCCACCGGGGAGCTGTTTTTT.

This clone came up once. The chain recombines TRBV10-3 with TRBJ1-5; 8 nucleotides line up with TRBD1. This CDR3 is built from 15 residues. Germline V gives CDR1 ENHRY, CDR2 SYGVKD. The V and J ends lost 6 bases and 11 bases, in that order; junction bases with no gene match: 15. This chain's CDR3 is CAISLLPGGRQAQHF. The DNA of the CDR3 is TGTGCCATCAGCTTACTTCCAGGGGGCCGACAGGCCCAGCATTTT.

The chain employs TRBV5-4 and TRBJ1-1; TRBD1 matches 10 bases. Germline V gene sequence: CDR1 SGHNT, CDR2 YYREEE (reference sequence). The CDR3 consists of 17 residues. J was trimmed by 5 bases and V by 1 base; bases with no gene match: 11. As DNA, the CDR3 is TGTGCCAGCAGCTTGAATCGAGACAGGGGGCGGAATACTGAAGCTTTCTTT. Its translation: CASSLNRDRGRNTEAFF.

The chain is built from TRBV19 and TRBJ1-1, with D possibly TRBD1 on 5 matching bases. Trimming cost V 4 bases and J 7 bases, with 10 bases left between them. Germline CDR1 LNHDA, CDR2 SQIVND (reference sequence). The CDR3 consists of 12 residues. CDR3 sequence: CASSKFRGEAFF. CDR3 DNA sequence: TGTGCCAGTAGTAAATTTAGGGGTGAAGCTTTCTTT.

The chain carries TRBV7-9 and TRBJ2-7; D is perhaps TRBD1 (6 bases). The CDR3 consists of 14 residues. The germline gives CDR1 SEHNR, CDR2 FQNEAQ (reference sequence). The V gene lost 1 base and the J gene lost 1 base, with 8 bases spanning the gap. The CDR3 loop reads CASSLDRASYEQYF. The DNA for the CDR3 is TGTGCCAGCAGCTTAGACAGGGCTTCCTACGAGCAGTACTTC.

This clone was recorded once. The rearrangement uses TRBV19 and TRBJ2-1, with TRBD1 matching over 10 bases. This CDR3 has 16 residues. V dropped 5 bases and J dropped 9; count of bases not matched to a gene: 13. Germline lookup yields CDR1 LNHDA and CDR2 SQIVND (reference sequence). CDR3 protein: CASSPTSGTGVAEQFF. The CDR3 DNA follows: TGTGCCAGTAGTCCAACCTCCGGGACAGGGGTCGCTGAGCAGTTCTTC.

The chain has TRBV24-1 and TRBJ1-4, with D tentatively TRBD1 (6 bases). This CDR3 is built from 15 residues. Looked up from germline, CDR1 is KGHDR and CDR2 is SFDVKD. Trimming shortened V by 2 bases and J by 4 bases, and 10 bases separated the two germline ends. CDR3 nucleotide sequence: TGTGCCACCAGTGATTCAGGGGTCAATAATGAAAAACTGTTTTTT. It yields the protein CATSDSGVNNEKLFF.